Below are 15 T cell receptor beta chains sequenced from a single sample in a study of identical twins. Via MiXCR, TCRdb re-called the 5' RACE reads, giving one row per CDR3 protein. The data contain 250,000 or so distinct CDR3 sequences, approximately 7.9% of them seen just once; the ten biggest clones take up 5% to 6%. These data were also filed under a second study, of yellow fever vaccine responses in identical twins.

The specimen sequenced was CD8+ T cells sorted from blood. These receptors all stem from a woman under 30 in good health.

This clonotype was seen many times. The V gene is TRBV10-1, the J gene TRBJ2-1; 9 bases are shared with TRBD2. The CDR3 sequence is 15 residues long. Germline CDR1 WNHNN, CDR2 SYGVQD (reference sequence). V lost 4 bases and J lost 8; bases outside the gene matches: 9. CDR3 bases: TGCGCCAGCAGTGGGGAGAGTAGCGGGAGTTATGAGCAGTTCTTC. It is translated as CASSGESSGSYEQFF.

This clonotype was counted a few times. The CDR3 here is CSDDRAYGYTF. In DNA, the CDR3 is TGCAGCGACGACAGGGCCTATGGCTACACCTTC. The chain combines TRBV29-1 with TRBJ1-2, with 7 bases fitting TRBD1. J lost 4 bases, V lost 7 bases, and 3 bases had no gene match. The CDR3 has 11 residues. In germline, CDR1 is SQVTM, CDR2 ANQGSEA.

The chain employs TRBV3-1 and TRBJ1-1; D is perhaps TRBD1 (5 bases). The CDR3 totals 19 residues. Per germline, CDR1 LGHDT and CDR2 YNNKEL (reference sequence). The V and J ends lost 0 bases and 0 bases respectively, with 20 bases between them. Here the CDR3 DNA reads TGTGCCAGCAGCCAAGATGTGTTCACGGGGCCGATCATGAACACTGAAGCTTTCTTT. Residues: CASSQDVFTGPIMNTEAFF.

This clonotype occurred many times. The gene calls are TRBV7-6 and TRBJ2-2; D is uncertain. This CDR3 is 16 amino acids long. Trimming left V 2 bases short and J 0 bases short, with 10 bases between. Germline V gives CDR1 SGHVS, CDR2 FNYEAQ. The CDR3 spells CASSLFFDSNTGELFF. The CDR3, as DNA: TGTGCCAGCAGCTTATTTTTCGATTCGAACACCGGGGAGCTGTTTTTT. Filled out from reference TRBV7-6 and TRBJ2-2, the complete variable domain reads GAGVSQSPRYKVTKRGQDVALRCDPISGHVSLYWYRQALGQGPEFLTYFNYEAQQDKSGLPNDRFSAERPEGSISTLTIQRTEQRDSAMYRCASSLFFDSNTGELFFGEGSRLTVL.

This chain uses TRBV7-6 with TRBJ2-7; D perhaps matches TRBD2 (6 bases). CDR1 and CDR2 from the germline V gene are SGHVS and FNYEAQ. Trimming shortened V by 1 base and J by 7 bases, and 20 bases separated the two germline ends. The CDR3 totals 16 residues. CDR3 protein: CASSLVGSGGPREQYF. CDR3 DNA: TGTGCCAGCAGCTTAGTAGGTAGCGGAGGACCTAGGGAGCAGTACTTC.

This clonotype was detected ten times or more. This chain links TRBV6-1 with TRBJ1-5; 8 positions match TRBD1. This CDR3 has 14 residues. The germline V gene has CDR1 MNHNS and CDR2 SASEGT. The ends lost 8 bases at V and 3 bases at J; junction bases unmatched: 6. Here the CDR3 DNA reads TGTGCCAGCGGAAAACAGGGGGACAATCAGCCCCAGCATTTT. This sequence encodes CASGKQGDNQPQHF.

In this sample, this clonotype turned up many times. The rearrangement uses TRBV6-4 and TRBJ2-1; TRBD2 matches at 10 bases. With 3 bases clipped from V and 6 bases from J, the junction kept 2 bases outside the gene matches. The CDR3 runs 14 residues. Germline lookup yields CDR1 MRHNA and CDR2 SNTAGT. The CDR3 is CASSEAGGPNEQFF. CDR3 nucleotides: TGTGCCAGCAGTGAAGCGGGAGGGCCCAATGAGCAGTTCTTC.

This clonotype was seen only a few times. The rearrangement uses TRBV12-3 or TRBV12-4 and TRBJ2-1; 12 positions match TRBD2. The CDR3 length is 15 residues. With V trimmed by 5 bases and J by 2 bases, 1 base remained unmatched. In DNA, the CDR3 is TGTGCCAGCAGTCGGACTAGCGGGGCCTACAATGAGCAGTTCTTC. It is translated as CASSRTSGAYNEQFF.

The chain employs TRBV4-1 and TRBJ1-2; D is ambiguous. There are 13 residues in the CDR3. The germline V and J ends were trimmed by 2 bases and 3 bases, with 7 bases remaining between them. Germline V gene sequence: CDR1 MGHRA, CDR2 YSYEKL. The CDR3 sequence is CASSQNEYYGYTF. The CDR3 DNA reads as TGCGCCAGCAGCCAAAACGAATACTATGGCTACACCTTC.

The chain combines TRBV9 with TRBJ2-1; perhaps TRBD2 as D (6 bases). The CDR3 consists of 13 residues. Germline V gene data show CDR1 as SGDLS and CDR2 as YYNGEE. With 2 bases removed from V and 4 bases from J, the gap between germline ends came to 7 bases. Here the CDR3 DNA reads TGTGCCAGCAGCGTCCGGGGGTACAATGAGCAGTTCTTC. It is translated as CASSVRGYNEQFF.

The rearrangement uses TRBV29-1 and TRBJ1-2; D is ambiguous. With 4 bases removed from V and 5 bases from J, the gap between germline ends came to 14 bases. The CDR3 has 13 amino acids. From germline, CDR1 is SQVTM and CDR2 ANQGSEA. CDR3 sequence: CSVVLTREYGYTF. The CDR3 nucleotides read TGCAGCGTTGTTTTAACCAGAGAATATGGCTACACCTTC.

The chain is built from TRBV28 and TRBJ2-7; D possibly uses TRBD1 or TRBD2 (5 bases each). V was trimmed by 5 bases and J by 6 bases, leaving 14 bases between them. The length of the CDR3 is 13 residues. Germline lookup yields CDR1 MDHEN and CDR2 SYDVKM. CDR3 nucleotides: TGTGCCAGCAGTCCCCCGGGGCTTTCCGAGCAGTACTTC. Translated: CASSPPGLSEQYF.

This clonotype was detected a few times. The gene calls are TRBV27 and TRBJ1-2; 9 positions match TRBD1. Per the germline V gene, CDR1 is MNHEY and CDR2 is SMNVEV (reference sequence). Trimming took 6 bases from V and 3 from J; bases not matched to a gene: 8. The CDR3 is made up of 15 amino acids. The CDR3: CASRQDRGRHYGYTF. CDR3 nucleotide sequence: TGTGCCAGCAGACAGGACAGGGGAAGACACTATGGCTACACCTTC.

This chain uses TRBV4-1 with TRBJ2-7, with D maybe TRBD1 (5 bases). The CDR3 length is 14 residues. V gave up 0 bases and J gave up 1 base, with 7 bases separating them. Germline-derived CDR1 and CDR2 are MGHRA and YSYEKL. CDR3 region: CASSQEQGSYEQYV. In DNA form, the CDR3 reads TGCGCCAGCAGCCAAGAGCAGGGTTCCTACGAGCAGTACGTC.

This sequence joins TRBV7-9 and TRBJ2-5, with D possibly TRBD2 on 7 matching bases. The CDR3 extends over 15 amino acids. Germline CDR1 SEHNR, CDR2 FQNEAQ (reference sequence). Trimming took off 2 bases at V and 5 bases at J, with 15 bases between the two ends. The CDR3 is CASSLYGGGAETQYF. In nucleotides, the CDR3 is TGTGCCAGCAGCTTATATGGCGGGGGCGCGGAGACCCAGTACTTC.